The 27 T cell receptor beta chains below come from one sample, sequenced in a study of cytomegalovirus exposure and HLA in healthy donors. The PCR made use of 60 Vbeta and 13 Jbeta primers. The protocol was immunoSEQ multiplex PCR, while the TCRdb copy is restricted to in-frame clones and leaves out a portion. The table shows over 150,000 clones, with approximately 76% occurring only once. Sample: PBMCs. Receptors originate from a man in his 60s in good health and CMV-seronegative.

This chain connects TRBV25-1 to TRBJ2-3; 9 positions match TRBD1. The CDR3 has 15 amino acids. Germline CDR1 MGHDK, CDR2 SYGVNS. V shed 3 bases, J shed 8 bases, and the junction held 9 bases outside the gene matches. The CDR3 sequence is CASSDPGQGLGTQYF. Here the CDR3 DNA reads TGTGCCAGCAGTGACCCGGGACAGGGTCTAGGTACGCAGTATTTT.

The V call is TRBV19, the J call TRBJ2-3; TRBD2 might be the D (5 bases). Deletions cut 1 base from V and 0 bases from J, with 8 bases between. The CDR3 extends over 15 amino acids. CDR1 and CDR2 from the germline V gene are LNHDA and SQIVND (reference sequence). DNA for the CDR3: TGTGCCAGTAGTATAGTTGGGGAGAGCACAGATACGCAGTATTTT. As protein: CASSIVGESTDTQYF.

The chain recombines TRBV5-8 with TRBJ1-1; possibly TRBD1 for D (5 bases). In germline, CDR1 is SGHTS, CDR2 YDEGEE. This CDR3 spans 14 amino acids. The V and J ends lost 5 bases and 3 bases respectively, with 14 bases between them. CDR3: CASRPWGGHTEAFF. The CDR3 DNA sequence: TGTGCCAGCAGACCCTGGGGCGGTCACACTGAAGCTTTCTTT.

This clone was detected only once. One end of the junction is discordant with germline, which a read error may explain. The chain combines TRBV7-9 with TRBJ1-2; tentative D call: TRBD1 (5 bases). The CDR3 loop spans 12 amino acids. Germline lookup yields CDR1 SEHNR and CDR2 FQNEAQ (reference sequence). The CDR3 DNA sequence: TGTTCCAGCAGCTTTACAGGAGATGGCTACACCTTC. Protein sequence: CSSSFTGDGYTF.

The rearrangement uses TRBV27 and TRBJ1-3, with TRBD1 identical over 10 bases. Germline V gene sequence: CDR1 MNHEY, CDR2 SMNVEV (reference sequence). V was pared by 5 bases and J by 4 bases, with 14 bases of the junction left unmatched. The CDR3 sequence is 18 residues long. The CDR3 coding sequence is TGTGCCAGCAGTCTGGGGACAGGGGCCGGGTACGAAGGAAACACCATATATTTT. Translating gives CASSLGTGAGYEGNTIYF.

The rearrangement joins TRBV7-2 to TRBJ2-6; possible D gene TRBD1, 5 bases. Germline values: CDR1 SGHTA, CDR2 FQGNSA. The length of the CDR3 is 15 residues. V dropped 4 bases and J dropped 2 bases, with 9 bases sitting between them. The CDR3 nucleotides read TGTGCCAGCAGCTCCAGGGTGGCTGGGGCCAACGTCCTGACTTTC. Its translation is CASSSRVAGANVLTF.

Here the CDR3 DNA reads TGCGCCAGCAGCCACTTACCCGCCGGGACAGGGGTCCCCGGGAGGAATGAGCAGTTCTTC. Amino acid sequence: CASSHLPAGTGVPGRNEQFF. The V call is TRBV4-1, the J call TRBJ2-1; 10 positions agree with TRBD1. The V gene end was trimmed by 3 bases and the J gene end by 7 bases; junction bases not matched to a gene: 21. Germline CDR1 and CDR2: MGHRA and YSYEKL. The CDR3 length is 20 residues.

This sequence joins TRBV5-5 and TRBJ1-2; 8 bases are a match to TRBD1. The trim removed 4 bases at V and 4 bases at J, leaving 9 bases unmatched. Germline CDR1 and CDR2: SGHKS and YYEKEE (reference sequence). The CDR3 contains 15 residues. CDR3 loop: CASSPVDRATYGYTF. CDR3 sequence (DNA): TGTGCCAGCAGCCCTGTGGACAGGGCGACCTATGGCTACACCTTC.

V gene TRBV6-5 combines with J gene TRBJ2-7, with D possibly being TRBD2 (6 bases). CDR1 is MNHEY and CDR2 is SVGAGI in the germline V gene. This CDR3 has 12 residues. With 5 bases removed from V and 3 bases from J, the gap between germline ends came to 8 bases. The CDR3 protein is CASSGDFYEQYF. CDR3 nucleotides: TGTGCCAGCAGTGGGGACTTCTACGAGCAGTACTTC.

This chain uses TRBV5-1 with TRBJ2-3, with 9 bases matching TRBD1. From germline, CDR1 is SGHRS and CDR2 YFSETQ. V lost 1 base to trimming and J lost 4 bases; unmatched junction nucleotides: 4. The CDR3 is 15 residues long. CDR3 sequence (DNA): TGCGCCAGCAGCTTGACAGGGGGCGAGGCAGATACGCAGTATTTT. Its protein is CASSLTGGEADTQYF.

The rearrangement uses TRBV19 and TRBJ1-4, with D possibly being TRBD1 (6 bases). Per the germline V gene, CDR1 is LNHDA and CDR2 is SQIVND (reference sequence). V shed 3 bases and J shed 6 bases, with 20 bases lying between them. This CDR3 comprises 17 residues. The CDR3 sequence: CASSIRWQGIWDEKLFF. For the CDR3, the DNA is TGTGCCAGTAGTATCCGGTGGCAGGGGATTTGGGATGAAAAACTGTTTTTT.

This chain connects TRBV19 to TRBJ1-5; 9 bases match TRBD1. CDR3 length: 13 residues. The J segment lost 6 bases and the V segment lost 6 bases, leaving 3 bases of the junction unmatched. Germline V CDR1 and CDR2: LNHDA, SQIVND (reference sequence). CDR3 loop: CASRDRGSQPQHF. DNA for the CDR3: TGTGCCAGTAGAGACAGGGGGAGTCAGCCCCAGCATTTT.

This chain links TRBV5-6 with TRBJ2-7, with TRBD1 matching over 10 bases. Trimming at V came to 2 bases and at J to 1 base, leaving 6 bases not matched to a gene. The CDR3 runs to 16 residues. The germline V gene encodes CDR1 SGHDT and CDR2 YYEEEE. In DNA, the CDR3 is TGTGCCAGCAGCTTCGACGGACAGGGGGTTTCCTACGAGCAGTACTTC. This sequence encodes CASSFDGQGVSYEQYF. Drawing the rest from reference TRBV5-6 and TRBJ2-7, the complete variable domain is DAGVTQSPTHLIKTRGQQVTLRCSPKSGHDTVSWYQQALGQGPQFIFQYYEEEERQRGNFPDRFSGHQFPNYSSELNVNALLLGDSALYLCASSFDGQGVSYEQYFGPGTRLTVT.

This rearrangement joins TRBV28 to TRBJ2-5; tentatively, D is TRBD2 (5 bases). The end of the DNA aligns better with TRBJ2-7, so the J call may be wrong. The CDR3 is made up of 16 amino acids. Germline V gene lookup returns CDR1 MDHEN and CDR2 SYDVKM. The CDR3 loop reads CASSLGGFLKTYEQYF. DNA for the CDR3: TGTGCCAGCAGTTTAGGAGGCTTCCTAAAAACCTACGAGCAGTACTTC.

As for this clone: Other nucleotide sequences in the sample specify the same CDR3. This chain uses TRBV28 with TRBJ1-1; tentative D call: TRBD1 (5 bases). This CDR3 is 14 amino acids long. CDR1 is MDHEN, CDR2 SYDVKM, per germline. Deletions cut 7 bases from V and 4 bases from J, with 16 bases between. The CDR3 here is CASTTARVVTEAFF. Here the CDR3 DNA reads TGTGCCAGCACAACCGCCAGGGTGGTCACTGAAGCTTTCTTT.

The V gene is TRBV10-1, the J gene TRBJ2-1; TRBD2 agrees at 9 bases. The CDR3 runs to 15 residues. J lost 8 bases, V lost 2 bases, and 7 bases had no gene match. Per the germline V gene, CDR1 is WNHNN and CDR2 is SYGVQD (reference sequence). The CDR3 region has the DNA TGCGCCAGCAGTGAGGTCAGCGGGGGGCTGGATGAGCAGTTCTTC. Translating gives CASSEVSGGLDEQFF.

This clone was counted between two and nine times. The chain has TRBV7-9 and TRBJ2-3; 7 positions agree with TRBD1. This CDR3 is built from 15 residues. Trimming removed 1 base from V and 4 bases from J; junction bases left unmatched: 5. Germline V CDR1 and CDR2: SEHNR, FQNEAQ (reference sequence). The CDR3, as DNA: TGTGCCAGCAGCTTAGACCTGGGACAGTCAGATACGCAGTATTTT. It specifies CASSLDLGQSDTQYF. Using reference TRBV7-9 and TRBJ2-3 for the parts outside the CDR3, the full variable domain is DTGVSQNPRHKITKRGQNVTFRCDPISEHNRLYWYRQTLGQGPEFLTYFQNEAQLEKSRLLSDRFSAERPKGSFSTLEIQRTEQGDSAMYLCASSLDLGQSDTQYFGPGTRLTVL.

This clone was observed once. The V and J genes are TRBV14 and TRBJ2-3, with 11 nucleotides matching TRBD2. The CDR3 length is 16 residues. Per the germline V gene, CDR1 is SGHDN and CDR2 is FVKESK. The ends lost 4 bases at V and 6 bases at J; junction bases unmatched: 9. This CDR3 reads CASSPLAGGPTDTQYF. In nucleotides, the CDR3 is TGTGCCAGCAGCCCCTTAGCGGGGGGGCCGACTGATACGCAGTATTTT.

This chain joins TRBV11-3 and TRBJ1-6; TRBD1 is a possible D gene (6 bases). Germline V gives CDR1 SGHNT, CDR2 YENEEA. The V gene lost 5 bases and the J gene lost 13 bases, with 15 bases spanning the gap. The CDR3 runs 13 residues. The CDR3 is CASSLDPQGPLHF. The CDR3 coding sequence is TGTGCCAGCAGCCTCGACCCTCAGGGGCCCCTCCACTTT. The entire variable domain, with the rest obtained from reference TRBV11-3 and TRBJ1-6, is as follows: EAGVVQSPRYKIIEKKQPVAFWCNPISGHNTLYWYLQNLGQGPELLIRYENEEAVDDSQLPKDRFSAERLKGVDSTLKIQPAELGDSAVYLCASSLDPQGPLHFGNGTRLTVT.

V is TRBV9 and J is TRBJ1-6; D perhaps matches TRBD1 (6 bases). Germline V CDR1 and CDR2: SGDLS, YYNGEE. Deletions cut 0 bases from V and 9 bases from J, with 13 bases between. The CDR3 contains 15 residues. This chain's CDR3 is CASSVGGGGGSPLHF. The CDR3 DNA reads TGTGCCAGCAGCGTAGGTGGAGGGGGGGGTTCACCCCTCCACTTT.

This rearrangement joins TRBV30 to TRBJ1-2; maybe TRBD1 (6 bases). V was cut by 1 base and J by 5 bases, with 11 bases left in between. The germline gives CDR1 GTSNPN, CDR2 SVGIG (reference sequence). This CDR3 is built from 13 residues. The CDR3 loop reads CAWSDDRPYGYTF. DNA for the CDR3: TGTGCCTGGAGTGATGACAGGCCATATGGCTACACCTTC.

This clone appeared a few times. CDR3 sequence (DNA): TGCAGCGTTGAAGATGACCGGGGAGGGTATGGCTACACCTTC. Amino acid sequence: CSVEDDRGGYGYTF. The chain is built from TRBV29-1 and TRBJ1-2; no clear D. Trimming removed 0 bases from V and 5 bases from J, with 13 bases in between. Germline V gene sequence: CDR1 SQVTM, CDR2 ANQGSEA. The CDR3 has 14 residues.

This chain joins TRBV5-1 and TRBJ2-7; TRBD2 is a possible D gene (5 bases). Germline V gene sequence: CDR1 SGHRS, CDR2 YFSETQ. With 0 bases removed from V and 2 bases from J, the gap between germline ends came to 15 bases. The length of the CDR3 is 16 residues. The CDR3 nucleotides are TGCGCCAGCAGCTTGGGAGAGGGCCTGGGCGCCTACGAGCAGTACTTC. It translates to CASSLGEGLGAYEQYF.

The chain has TRBV6-1 and TRBJ1-5; D is ambiguous. Germline V gene data show CDR1 as MNHNS and CDR2 as SASEGT. This CDR3 is built from 14 residues. Trimming removed 4 bases from V and 0 bases from J, with 7 bases in between. This chain's CDR3 is CASSGPFSNQPQHF. The CDR3 DNA follows: TGTGCCAGCAGTGGTCCTTTTAGCAATCAGCCCCAGCATTTT.

The V call is TRBV9, the J call TRBJ2-7, with 15 bases that match TRBD2. Germline CDR1 is SGDLS and CDR2 is YYNGEE. The CDR3 is 17 residues long. V shed 3 bases, J shed 0 bases, and the junction held 4 bases outside the gene matches. The CDR3 reads CASSAGLAGGPSYEQYF. DNA of the CDR3: TGTGCCAGCAGCGCCGGACTAGCGGGAGGGCCCTCCTACGAGCAGTACTTC.

The chain links TRBV10-3 to TRBJ1-1; 8 bases align to TRBD1. V was clipped by 5 bases and J by 0 bases; unmatched bases: 11. The CDR3 has 17 residues. CDR1 ENHRY and CDR2 SYGVKD come from the germline V gene. CDR3 in amino acids: CAISTGTGPPVNTEAFF. CDR3 DNA sequence: TGTGCCATCAGTACCGGGACAGGACCTCCCGTGAACACTGAAGCTTTCTTT.

The J gene is TRBJ2-7, the V gene TRBV2; tentatively, D is TRBD1 (6 bases). There are 16 residues in the CDR3. V was pared by 7 bases and J by 5 bases, with 24 bases between. Germline V CDR1 and CDR2: SNHLY, FYNNEI. The CDR3 region is CASMWQGKAARHEQYF. The DNA for the CDR3 is TGTGCCAGCATGTGGCAGGGGAAAGCGGCGCGGCACGAGCAGTACTTC.